This T cell receptor beta chain was profiled in a study of kidney transplant recipient with SARS-CoV-2 infection (dated by TCRdb to the early 2020s). Reading the label with the study, this specimen's time point is: pre-pandemic baseline sample and day 111 after first positive SARS-CoV-2 test. Instrument used: Illumina MiSeq. Profiling of the peripheral T cell repertoire targeted human TCRbeta genes. The authors' pipeline ran thus. Differential clonotype abundance was tested with beta-binomial modelling to account for variability over time. Expanded clonotypes were checked against the ImmuneCODE reference database of SARS-CoV-2-associated TCRs and mapped to regions of the viral genome. Additional repertoire analyses were carried out for TRBV gene usage, CDR3 length, CDR3 amino acid overlap between time points, clonotype abundance distributions and Jaccard similarity. The public reads were reprocessed in TCRdb via fastp at Q25 and MiXCR, keeping in-frame beta chains. Merged by CDR3 protein, the rows form single entries marked with the most common genes and DNA. TCRdb, not the original authors, processed these V and J calls. In this sample the table shows 250,000 or so distinct CDR3 sequences, roughly 26% of which occur a single time. The ten largest clones capture around 6.8% of the sample.

This clonotype was counted ten times or more. What this receptor recognizes is not known. Base-call qualities are not available, and no considerably larger clone is one nucleotide away. CDR1 and CDR2 are drawn from the germline V gene: SGHTA, FQGNSA. A distance of 10 bases separates the germline ends of V and J, which lose 4 bases and 3 bases respectively. The CDR3 covers 13 residues, taking in both the cysteine and the phenylalanine. Only the CDR3 region is kept as DNA, spanning 39 bases read in frame from base 1. Sequencing was performed on a blood sample, taken at baseline and between days 110 and 120 from a kidney transplant recipient. The V and J segments used are TRBV7-2 and TRBJ2-7, with the D gene uncertain. This TCR derives from a young adult male patient who had COVID-19 and was a kidney transplant recipient. After a transplant, certain T cells may trace back to the graft donor. The nucleotides read TGTGCCAGCAGCTCACGGTACAGCTACGAGCAGTACTTC. It encodes CASSSRYSYEQYF.